Only a few counts were recorded for the clone carrying this TCR beta chain. These data come from a study of T-cell reconstitution after alpha-beta-depleted transplantation in children. The authors prepared the TCRbeta library with unique molecular identifiers. One entry per CDR3 protein results from TCRdb running MiXCR on the PCR reads. The sample carries 600,000 to 700,000 distinct CDR3 sequences, over 15% recorded once. The CDR3 runs to 17 residues. V was cut by 4 bases and J by 4 bases, with 19 bases left in between. Per germline, CDR1 SGHTA and CDR2 FQGTGA. The rearrangement uses TRBV7-3 and TRBJ2-2; D possibly corresponds to TRBD2 (6 bases). The sequencing here drew on PBMCs from the stem cell graft donor, taken from the stem cell graft. This receptor was obtained from a human donor who donated a stem cell graft to a child with acute myeloid leukemia. The CDR3 sequence: CASSSPGGGAVTGELFF. The DNA of the CDR3 is TGTGCCAGCAGCTCCCCCGGCGGAGGGGCAGTCACCGGGGAGCTGTTTTTT.